This TCR beta chain comes out of a study of radiation and T cells in renal cell carcinoma (dated by TCRdb to the early 2020s). For the wider study: TCR beta sequencing covered approximately 50 samples in total, comprising 25 or so tumors and approximately 27 peripheral blood samples. The final blood draw took place at 4 weeks after radiation, the same time as nephrectomy. Across all 53 samples, several million unique CDR3 nucleotide sequences encoding around 2,500,000 unique CDR3 amino acid sequences were identified. General findings and caveats noted by the study authors: Blood repertoire dynamics were not followed beyond 4 weeks after treatment. Effects of radiation dose or scheduling on the TCR repertoire could not be addressed with the single-armed trial design. In blood, the top tumor clonotypes increased between baseline and 2 weeks post-radiation and then shrank by 4 weeks, which suggests that tumor-resident clones expanded only transiently. Because pretreatment tumor biopsies were not available, the study could not determine whether clonotypes were already present within the tumor at baseline.

In regard to this clone: It lacks a known antigen. Per-base qualities were not stored, and no clone one base away is much larger.

TCR beta libraries were generated from genomic DNA with the immunoSEQ kit, following the manufacturer's recommendations. To prepare libraries, a first multiplex PCR with proprietary primers was run, followed by a second PCR that added unique barcodes, and a bead cleanup was done after each round. Each sample batch included a kit-provided positive control reaction and a negative control reaction. The final libraries underwent checking on an Agilent 4200 TapeStation D1000 ScreenTape, volumetric pooling, and quantification by qPCR. Sequencing was performed on an Illumina NextSeq500 using a MidOutput 150-cycle cartridge, with 156 Read1 cycles, 15 Index1 cycles, and the kit custom primers. The pooled library was loaded at roughly 1 pM with roughly 20% PhiX control spiked in. The study's processing was this. Vendor-processed data were analyzed in R, with a clonotype defined as all T cells sharing the same CDR3 nucleotide sequence. For clone abundance analyses, frequencies were normalized to the 10,000 most abundant clones per sample. Public T cell clones, which averaged fewer than five per sample, were excluded before analysis. Tumor-enriched and baseline blood-enriched clonotypes were defined by at least a 32-fold difference in abundance between compartments. Clonotypes expanded or contracted between blood time points were identified with a beta-binomial differential abundance model. Tumor-blood repertoire similarity was measured with the Baroni-Urbani and Buser coefficient, and groups were compared using two-tailed Wilcoxon tests in R. TCRdb limited this immuneACCESS table to in-frame rearrangements with V and J called. A share of clones is missing; checked studies link under half to unresolved V genes, and the rest is unexplained. V, J and clone size reflect that table, while D and trimming were determined from the DNA. The sample profile shows 150,000 to 200,000 clones; approximately 90% of them were found once. The top ten hold 11% of the sample.

The time point label, read with the paper, signifies: blood 4 weeks post-SBRT, at nephrectomy. Taken with the paper, the label for treatment or condition translates to: 15 Gy SBRT to primary tumor, nephrectomy 4 weeks later. Samples came from a clinical trial, in which primary renal cell carcinomas received 15 Gy stereotactic body radiation therapy followed by nephrectomy 4 weeks later. To track tumor-enriched clonotypes, serial peripheral blood was sampled from radiation-treated patients at baseline and at 2 weeks and 4 weeks after SBRT. Every patient's renal cell carcinoma showed clear cell pathology. Genomic DNA for TCR sequencing was prepared using the QIAamp DNA Blood Mini Kit (Qiagen). Only samples passing all quality control checks were included in the analyses. CDR1 is given as SEHNR and CDR2 as FQNEAQ, both from the germline V gene (reference sequence). Trimmed from V: 7 bases; trimmed from J: 2 bases; junction bases lacking a gene match: 11. The cysteine opens and the phenylalanine closes a CDR3 of 16 amino acids. Left in the record is the CDR3 DNA by itself, 48 bases read in frame from the first base.

This clonotype was obtained from a woman in her fifties or sixties with renal cell carcinoma. The sequenced sample was blood, obtained from a patient whose treatment included radiotherapy and nephrectomy. The receptor chain draws on TRBV7-9 and TRBJ2-1, with 7 middle bases fitting TRBD2. This receptor carries the CDR3 CASTNSGRGPYNEQFF. The nucleotide sequence reads TGTGCCAGCACTAATAGTGGGAGGGGCCCCTACAATGAGCAGTTCTTC.